These 28 T cell receptor beta chains originate from one sample sequenced in a study of regulatory T cells in long-lasting Graves disease. Libraries of TCR beta came from iRepertoire HTBI primers plus Arm-PCR of CDR3 regions. TCRdb re-called the multiplex PCR reads with MiXCR, one entry per CDR3 protein. The data contain about 460,000 distinct CDR3 sequences, around a fifth of them singletons. The time point is: persistent/refractory GD, antithyroid drugs over 5 years with positive TRAb. Extracted PBMC RNA gave rise to the TCR library. The source material was peripheral blood mononuclear cells (PBMCs), sampled when the disease was refractory, from a patient treated with antithyroid drugs. The receptors originated from a female donor with Graves disease.

V usage is TRBV15 and J usage is TRBJ1-6; D call uncertain. The CDR3 spans 16 residues. CDR1 and CDR2 (germline): LNHNV, YYDKDF (reference sequence). The V end was cut by 0 bases, the J end by 0 bases, with 6 bases between. The CDR3 is CATSRDRSSYNSPLHF. The CDR3 nucleotides are TGTGCCACCAGCAGAGATAGGAGCTCCTATAATTCACCCCTCCACTTT.

Details on this clonotype: A much larger clone is a single base away; this may be a read error. The CDR3 sequence: CASRPQGEGSPPHF. CDR3 nucleotide sequence: TGTGCCAGCAGACCCCAGGGGGAAGGATCACCCCCCCACTTT. This rearrangement joins TRBV2 to TRBJ1-6; 7 bases map to TRBD1. Germline CDR1 is SNHLY and CDR2 is FYNNEI. This CDR3 is built from 14 residues.

This clonotype has only a few counts. The chain carries TRBV7-9 and TRBJ2-5; possibly TRBD1 or TRBD2 for D (5 bases each). The CDR3 loop spans 14 amino acids. The germline gives CDR1 SEHNR, CDR2 FQNEAQ (reference sequence). V lost 5 bases and J 2 bases, leaving 12 bases between the germline ends. CDR3 in amino acids: CASSHGGGQETQYF. DNA of the CDR3: TGTGCCAGCAGCCACGGTGGGGGACAAGAGACCCAGTACTTC. The whole variable domain, filled in from reference TRBV7-9 and TRBJ2-5, reads DTGVSQNPRHKITKRGQNVTFRCDPISEHNRLYWYRQTLGQGPEFLTYFQNEAQLEKSRLLSDRFSAERPKGSFSTLEIQRTEQGDSAMYLCASSHGGGQETQYFGPGTRLLVL.

This chain connects TRBV20-1 to TRBJ2-5; 9 bases line up with TRBD1. Germline loops: CDR1 DFQATT, CDR2 SNEGSKA (reference sequence). This CDR3 has 13 residues. V lost 5 bases and J lost 3; bases outside the gene matches: 4. CDR3 DNA: TGCAGTGCTTGGACAGGGGAGGAAGAGACCCAGTACTTC. It specifies CSAWTGEEETQYF.

In this sample, this clonotype turned up a few times. The genes are TRBV29-1 and TRBJ2-1, with 11 bases lining up with TRBD2. The CDR3 consists of 14 residues. After removal of 4 bases from V and 5 bases from J, the junction contained 4 bases not matched to a gene. CDR1 and CDR2 from the germline V gene are SQVTM and ANQGSEA. CDR3 loop: CSVALLAGDNEQFF. The CDR3, as DNA: TGCAGCGTTGCCCTACTAGCGGGAGACAATGAGCAGTTCTTC.

J is TRBJ2-4 and V is TRBV4-1; D is unclear. Germline assignment: CDR1 MGHRA and CDR2 YSYEKL. V was pared by 4 bases and J by 0 bases, with 13 bases between. The CDR3 consists of 16 residues. In DNA form, the CDR3 reads TGCGCCAGCAGCCCCCGACCGGTTTTAGCCAAAAACATTCAGTACTTC. It encodes CASSPRPVLAKNIQYF.

At least ten counts were recorded for this clonotype. Mismatch with germline at one junction end may stem from a read error. The chain joins TRBV7-2 to TRBJ2-5; 7 nucleotides agree with TRBD1. This CDR3 spans 12 amino acids. The germline CDR1 and CDR2 sequences are SGHTA and FQGNSA. The CDR3 sequence is CASSLVWDSVHF. The CDR3 DNA follows: TGTGCCAGCAGCTTAGTATGGGACAGTGTCCACTTC.

This clonotype was seen repeatedly, ten times or more. V usage is TRBV6-5 and J usage is TRBJ1-1; 8 bases line up with TRBD1. CDR3 length: 15 residues. The trim removed 4 bases at V and 1 base at J, leaving 5 bases unmatched. Germline CDR1 and CDR2: MNHEY and SVGAGI. This chain's CDR3 is CASSSGGSGNTEAFF. The CDR3 bases are TGTGCCAGCAGTTCAGGGGGCTCGGGGAACACTGAAGCTTTCTTT.

This clonotype has only a few counts. The chain is built from TRBV7-9 and TRBJ2-7, with 8 bases lining up with TRBD1. The CDR3 covers 14 residues. Trimming at V came to 5 bases and at J to 2 bases, leaving 5 bases not matched to a gene. Per the germline V gene, CDR1 is SEHNR and CDR2 is FQNEAQ (reference sequence). CDR3 nucleotide sequence: TGTGCCAGCAGCGCCGGGACAGGCCCCTACGAGCAGTACTTC. Its protein product is CASSAGTGPYEQYF.

This clonotype showed up many times. The J gene is TRBJ1-5, the V gene TRBV24-1; the D gene is possibly TRBD1 (5 bases). Per the germline V gene, CDR1 is KGHDR and CDR2 is SFDVKD. Trimming took 5 bases from V and 2 from J, leaving 15 bases between them. CDR3 size: 16 residues. The CDR3: CATSATGWDGNQPQHF. The DNA of the CDR3 is TGTGCCACCAGTGCCACAGGATGGGACGGCAATCAGCCCCAGCATTTT.

In its sample, this clonotype was seen a few times. This rearrangement joins TRBV11-2 to TRBJ1-4; TRBD1 is a possible D gene (6 bases). The CDR3 contains 14 residues. Trimming left V 11 bases short and J 0 bases short, with 13 bases between. Germline values: CDR1 SGHAT, CDR2 FQNNGV. CDR3 bases: TGTGCCGTACAGACAGGTGCAACTAATGAAAAACTGTTTTTT. Its translation is CAVQTGATNEKLFF.

This rearrangement joins TRBV7-3 to TRBJ2-5, with 9 bases matching TRBD1. The germline V gene encodes CDR1 SGHTA and CDR2 FQGTGA. The CDR3 length is 16 residues. V dropped 6 bases and J dropped 2; count of bases not matched to a gene: 10. The CDR3 region has the DNA TGTGCCAGCAGTTCCCACAACAGGGGGCCTCAAGAGACCCAGTACTTC. Protein: CASSSHNRGPQETQYF.

Many counts were recorded for this clonotype. The chain joins TRBV5-1 to TRBJ1-1; D is ambiguous. The V gene's germline CDR1 is SGHRS and CDR2 YFSETQ. Trimming took off 2 bases at V and 0 bases at J, with 8 bases between the two ends. The CDR3 consists of 14 residues. The CDR3 region has the DNA TGCGCCAGCAGCTTTACTGCCATGAACACTGAAGCTTTCTTT. This translates into CASSFTAMNTEAFF.

The rearrangement links TRBV20-1 to TRBJ1-5; 9 bases map to TRBD1. The V gene's germline CDR1 is DFQATT and CDR2 SNEGSKA (reference sequence). The V segment lost 3 bases and the J segment 7 bases; nucleotides outside the gene matches: 10. There are 15 residues in the CDR3. The CDR3 region is CSASTQTGGGQPQHF. In nucleotides, the CDR3 is TGCAGTGCTAGCACTCAAACAGGGGGCGGCCAGCCCCAGCATTTT.

This clonotype was counted only a few times. CDR3 amino acids: CASSFPTTPYEQYF. The CDR3 DNA reads as TGTGCCAGCAGCTTCCCGACTACGCCTTACGAGCAGTACTTC. This sequence joins TRBV7-9 and TRBJ2-7; possibly TRBD2 for D (5 bases). Trimming shortened V by 3 bases and J by 4 bases, and 13 bases separated the two germline ends. The V gene's germline CDR1 is SEHNR and CDR2 FQNEAQ (reference sequence). The CDR3 loop spans 14 amino acids.

V usage is TRBV20-1 and J usage is TRBJ1-1; 12 bases fit TRBD1. V dropped 2 bases and J dropped 8; count of bases not matched to a gene: 9. Germline V lookup: CDR1 DFQATT, CDR2 SNEGSKA (reference sequence). The CDR3 extends over 15 amino acids. For the CDR3, the DNA is TGCAGTGCTAGATCCTGGGACAGGGGGCAGGCCGAAGCTTTCTTT. This sequence encodes CSARSWDRGQAEAFF.

The chain joins TRBV6-1 to TRBJ2-7, with D perhaps matching TRBD2 (6 bases). CDR1 and CDR2 (germline): MNHNS, SASEGT. The V and J ends lost 7 bases and 3 bases respectively, with 19 bases between them. The CDR3 is 15 residues long. In nucleotides, the CDR3 is TGTGCCAGCATGCGGGGCCCCGTAACTCTCTACGAGCAGTACTTC. Its translation is CASMRGPVTLYEQYF.

The chain joins TRBV18 to TRBJ2-7; possible D gene TRBD2, 7 bases. Trimming cost V 3 bases and J 4 bases, with 13 bases left between them. Germline CDR1 and CDR2: KGHSH and LQKENI. The CDR3 sequence is 14 residues long. The CDR3: CASSPRGAPYEQYF. Here the CDR3 DNA reads TGTGCCAGCTCACCTCGGGGGGCCCCTTACGAGCAGTACTTC.

The J gene is TRBJ2-1, the V gene TRBV11-3; D ambiguous. V was clipped by 5 bases and J by 7 bases, with 9 bases between them. Germline CDR1 and CDR2: SGHNT and YENEEA. CDR3 length equals 12 residues. The DNA for the CDR3 is TGTGCCAGCAGCCCCCCCCGGAATGAGCAGTTCTTC. It yields the protein CASSPPRNEQFF.

This clonotype was detected a few times. The rearrangement uses TRBV29-1 and TRBJ2-7; tentatively, D is TRBD1 or TRBD2 (7 bases each). Germline V gene lookup returns CDR1 SQVTM and CDR2 ANQGSEA. The CDR3 contains 13 residues. The V gene lost 4 bases and the J gene lost 5 bases, with 15 bases spanning the gap. CDR3 amino acids: CSVAQGGFDEQYF. The CDR3 DNA sequence: TGCAGCGTTGCGCAGGGGGGGTTCGACGAGCAGTACTTC.

This clonotype turned up a few times. J is TRBJ1-1 and V is TRBV5-1; D is unresolved. CDR1 is SGHRS, CDR2 YFSETQ, per germline. With 1 base removed from V and 3 bases from J, the gap between germline ends came to 16 bases. The CDR3 covers 16 residues. In nucleotides, the CDR3 is TGCGCCAGCAGCTTGACTCTCCAGGCCTTATACACTGAAGCTTTCTTT. It specifies CASSLTLQALYTEAFF.

This clonotype was counted ten times or more. The V call is TRBV2, the J call TRBJ1-2; 8 bases fit TRBD1. This CDR3 spans 13 amino acids. The ends lost 4 bases at V and 2 bases at J; junction bases unmatched: 0. The V gene's germline CDR1 is SNHLY and CDR2 FYNNEI. DNA of the CDR3: TGTGCCAGCAGTGGGACAGGGAACTATGGCTACACCTTC. Translating gives CASSGTGNYGYTF.

This clonotype was observed at least ten times. The rearrangement joins TRBV2 to TRBJ1-5, with TRBD1 matching over 7 bases. With V trimmed by 3 bases and J by 1 base, 0 bases remained unmatched. Germline V CDR1 and CDR2: SNHLY, FYNNEI. This CDR3 is built from 14 residues. The CDR3 DNA follows: TGTGCCAGCAGTGAGGGACAGAGCAATCAGCCCCAGCATTTT. Residues: CASSEGQSNQPQHF.

This clonotype was found many times. The chain links TRBV6-1 to TRBJ2-7, with D possibly TRBD2 on 5 matching bases. This CDR3 has 13 residues. The germline V and J ends were trimmed by 6 bases and 3 bases, with 12 bases remaining between them. The V gene's germline CDR1 is MNHNS and CDR2 SASEGT. In DNA, the CDR3 is TGTGCCAGCAGCCCCCAGGAGGACTACGAGCAGTACTTC. Amino acid sequence: CASSPQEDYEQYF.

This clonotype was counted ten times or more. This sequence joins TRBV20-1 and TRBJ2-7; tentative D call: TRBD1 (6 bases). The CDR3 length is 14 residues. The germline V and J ends were trimmed by 6 bases and 4 bases, with 19 bases remaining between them. The germline V gene encodes CDR1 DFQATT and CDR2 SNEGSKA (reference sequence). DNA for the CDR3: TGCAGTGCGGAGGACTCCCTGGGGGCGTACGAGCAGTACTTC. This encodes CSAEDSLGAYEQYF.

This clonotype was seen many times. V usage is TRBV29-1 and J usage is TRBJ1-1; possibly TRBD1 for D (5 bases). Germline-derived CDR1 and CDR2 are SQVTM and ANQGSEA. The CDR3 extends over 13 amino acids. V was shortened by 7 bases and J by 1 base, with 13 bases between the two germline ends. The chain's CDR3 is CSAGTGTNTEAFF. CDR3 bases: TGCAGCGCTGGGACCGGGACGAACACTGAAGCTTTCTTT.

At least ten counts were recorded for this clonotype. This chain links TRBV28 with TRBJ1-6; a weak D match, TRBD1 (6 bases). The V and J ends lost 4 bases and 8 bases respectively, with 18 bases between them. The V gene's germline CDR1 is MDHEN and CDR2 SYDVKM. The CDR3 loop spans 16 amino acids. Written as DNA, the CDR3 is TGTGCCAGCAGTTCTACGATGTGGGGGGCCGATTCACCCCTCCACTTT. It yields the protein CASSSTMWGADSPLHF.

This clonotype has just a few counts. V gene TRBV3-1 combines with J gene TRBJ1-6, with D perhaps matching TRBD1 (5 bases). Germline CDR1 reads LGHDT; CDR2 reads YNNKEL (reference sequence). The CDR3 is 14 amino acids. The V end lost 1 base, the J end lost 8 bases, and 9 bases lay between the germline ends. This chain's CDR3 is CASSQVDTDSPLHF. The CDR3 DNA sequence: TGTGCCAGCAGCCAAGTGGACACGGATTCACCCCTCCACTTT.